One sample yielded the 5 T cell receptor beta chains listed below, sequenced in a study of vaccination and CD4 T cells after COVID-19. Sequence data for DNA of cultured CD4+ T cells were generated by the Oncomine TCR Beta short-read assay. TCRdb called the PCR reads again in MiXCR, with one record for every CDR3 protein. The repertoire includes 4,000 to 5,000 distinct CDR3 sequences, 50% to 80% of them detected once, and under 35% sits in the top ten. Regarding treatment: roughly ten-day PBMC culture with coronavirus spike peptide pools or control peptides (ViraFEST assay). Prior to the COVID-19 pandemic (2011-2018), the unexposed donor's CD4+ T cells were collected. No antigen has been identified for these receptors. Sequencing used CD4+ T cells from blood, cultured in vitro. These TCRs come from a human donor in good health.

V gene TRBV7-9 combines with J gene TRBJ2-7; TRBD1 agrees at 9 bases. Germline V gene data show CDR1 as SEHNR and CDR2 as FQNEAQ (reference sequence). J lost 5 bases, V lost 5 bases, and 4 bases had no gene match. The CDR3 runs 13 residues. CDR3 in amino acids: CASSRTGAHEQYF. In DNA form, the CDR3 reads TGTGCCAGCAGCCGGACAGGGGCCCACGAGCAGTACTTC.

V and J are TRBV7-2 and TRBJ1-6; D possibly corresponds to TRBD1 (5 bases). Germline CDR1 is SGHTA and CDR2 is FQGNSA. Trimming pared 6 bases from V and 6 bases from J, leaving 12 bases between. CDR3 length: 14 amino acids. CDR3 DNA sequence: TGTGCCAGCAGGGGCGACAGCATTAATTCACCCCTCCACTTT. Translating gives CASRGDSINSPLHF.

The CDR3 region has the DNA TGTGCCAGCAGTTTAGCGCAGGGTCAAGATCAGCCCCAGCATTTT. As protein: CASSLAQGQDQPQHF. The chain employs TRBV12-3 or TRBV12-4 and TRBJ1-5; D perhaps matches TRBD1 (5 bases). This CDR3 is built from 15 residues. Trimming stripped 0 bases from V and 5 bases from J, with 11 bases between.

This sequence joins TRBV5-1 and TRBJ2-7; 11 nucleotides agree with TRBD2. V trimming: 0 bases; J trimming: 0 bases; junction bases outside the gene matches: 8. CDR1 and CDR2 from the germline V gene are SGHRS and YFSETQ. The CDR3 totals 18 residues. The CDR3 loop is CASSLETSGARSSYEQYF. In DNA form, the CDR3 reads TGCGCCAGCAGCTTGGAGACTAGCGGGGCCAGGAGCTCCTACGAGCAGTACTTC.

The chain links TRBV19 to TRBJ1-4; D may be TRBD1 (5 bases). Trimming left V 6 bases short and J 1 base short, with 12 bases between. Germline CDR1 LNHDA, CDR2 SQIVND (reference sequence). CDR3 length: 15 residues. This chain's CDR3 is CASRARDGTNEKLFF. In nucleotides, the CDR3 is TGTGCCAGTAGGGCCAGGGATGGAACTAATGAAAAACTGTTTTTT.